The 26 T cell receptor beta chains listed next were all sequenced from one sample in a study of identical twins. TCRdb recomputed calls from the 5' RACE reads with MiXCR, one row per CDR3 protein. The sample shows 570,000 or so distinct CDR3 sequences, nearly 10% of them seen only once. This same sample was also taken into another study, of yellow fever vaccine responses in identical twins.

Material: PBMCs. The source is a woman aged 18-35 years in good health.

There are a few counts of this clonotype. V gene TRBV7-2 combines with J gene TRBJ2-5; 12 bases fit TRBD2. CDR3 length: 16 amino acids. The germline gives CDR1 SGHTA, CDR2 FQGNSA. Losses at the gene ends were 5 bases for V and 5 bases for J; bases not matched to a gene: 9. Here the CDR3 DNA reads TGTGCCAGCAGCCCTAGCGGGGGGGCCTTAAGGGAGACCCAGTACTTC. It encodes CASSPSGGALRETQYF.

As DNA, the CDR3 is TGTGCCAGCAGTTCGACTCTGCCCGGGACAGGGTGGGGCACTGAAGCTTTCTTT. Its translation is CASSSTLPGTGWGTEAFF. The V and J genes are TRBV6-5 and TRBJ1-1; TRBD1 aligns across 9 bases. Per germline, CDR1 MNHEY and CDR2 SVGAGI. CDR3 size: 18 residues. The trim removed 4 bases at V and 4 bases at J, leaving 16 bases unmatched.

J is TRBJ2-1 and V is TRBV6-5; 7 bases are shared with TRBD2. This CDR3 has 16 residues. The ends lost 0 bases at V and 4 bases at J; junction bases unmatched: 6. Germline CDR1 MNHEY, CDR2 SVGAGI. In DNA form, the CDR3 reads TGTGCCAGCAGTTACTCGGGGCTAGCGGATTACAATGAGCAGTTCTTC. Its translation is CASSYSGLADYNEQFF.

The gene calls are TRBV5-1 and TRBJ2-3; TRBD2 matches 8 bases. The germline gives CDR1 SGHRS, CDR2 YFSETQ. This CDR3 has 15 amino acids. V shed 2 bases, J shed 3 bases, and the junction held 5 bases outside the gene matches. The CDR3 DNA reads as TGCGCCAGCAGCTTCGGGGGGGGCGCGACAGATACGCAGTATTTT. This translates into CASSFGGGATDTQYF.

The chain uses TRBV11-2 and TRBJ2-1; 7 nucleotides align to TRBD2. The germline V gene encodes CDR1 SGHAT and CDR2 FQNNGV. With 0 bases clipped from V and 9 bases from J, the junction kept 8 bases outside the gene matches. The CDR3 contains 15 residues. CDR3 region: CASSLEVAGVGEQFF. CDR3 nucleotide sequence: TGTGCCAGCAGCTTAGAGGTCGCGGGAGTAGGTGAGCAGTTCTTC.

This clonotype was recorded many times. V is TRBV4-1 and J is TRBJ1-1; D is unclear. CDR3 length equals 15 residues. Trimming stripped 0 bases from V and 4 bases from J, with 12 bases between. The germline V gene encodes CDR1 MGHRA and CDR2 YSYEKL. CDR3 loop: CASSQEIVMTTEAFF. DNA of the CDR3: TGCGCCAGCAGCCAAGAGATTGTGATGACCACTGAAGCTTTCTTT.

The chain is built from TRBV12-3 or TRBV12-4 and TRBJ2-1; the D is unclear. Trimming took off 2 bases at V and 5 bases at J, with 22 bases between the two ends. This CDR3 has 18 amino acids. In DNA form, the CDR3 reads TGTGCCAGCAGTTTATCCGGTATTGTGGGATATTACAACAATGAGCAGTTCTTC. Translated, it gives CASSLSGIVGYYNNEQFF.

This clonotype was seen a few times. The chain links TRBV4-3 to TRBJ2-1, with 10 bases fitting TRBD2. The length of the CDR3 is 18 residues. In germline, CDR1 is LGHNA, CDR2 YSLEER. Germline trimming cut 0 bases from V and 7 bases from J; bases unmatched to any gene: 12. The CDR3 loop reads CASSQDGPGTSVRNEQFF. DNA of the CDR3: TGCGCCAGCAGCCAAGATGGCCCAGGGACTAGCGTTCGAAATGAGCAGTTCTTC.

This chain uses TRBV7-8 with TRBJ2-1, with D possibly being TRBD2 (5 bases). The CDR3 is 13 residues long. CDR1 and CDR2 from the germline V gene are SGHVS and FQNEAQ. V lost 8 bases and J lost 4, with 12 bases in between. The CDR3 DNA reads as TGTGCCAGCCTGGTAGCGCTATACAATGAGCAGTTCTTC. This translates into CASLVALYNEQFF.

The chain couples TRBV4-1 to TRBJ2-5; tentative D call: TRBD2 (5 bases). The germline V gene has CDR1 MGHRA and CDR2 YSYEKL. Trimming shortened V by 6 bases and J by 5 bases, and 19 bases separated the two germline ends. The CDR3 length is 15 residues. CDR3 residues: CASRGVMAGAETQYF. CDR3 nucleotides: TGCGCCAGCAGGGGAGTAATGGCGGGCGCGGAGACCCAGTACTTC.

This clonotype occurred many times. CDR3 residues: CSVASGSLYNEQFF. The DNA of the CDR3 is TGCAGCGTTGCGTCGGGGAGCCTCTACAATGAGCAGTTCTTC. The V and J genes are TRBV29-1 and TRBJ2-1, with D possibly TRBD2 on 5 matching bases. The CDR3 sequence is 14 residues long. Germline V gene sequence: CDR1 SQVTM, CDR2 ANQGSEA. V was clipped by 4 bases and J by 3 bases, with 13 bases between them.

The chain has TRBV5-6 and TRBJ1-4, with TRBD1 as a possible D gene (6 bases). V lost 5 bases, J lost 7 bases, and 21 bases lay in between. CDR1 and CDR2 from the germline V gene are SGHDT and YYEEEE. CDR3 length: 16 amino acids. The DNA of the CDR3 is TGTGCCAGCAGACTGGGGGCTGGAAGTTCGACTGAAAAACTGTTTTTT. Protein: CASRLGAGSSTEKLFF.

This clonotype was detected only a few times. Germline and junction disagree at one end, which may indicate a read error. The chain uses TRBV29-1 and TRBJ1-5, with 8 nucleotides matching TRBD1. The length of the CDR3 is 14 residues. CDR1 and CDR2 from the germline V gene are SQVTM and ANQGSEA. In nucleotides, the CDR3 is TGCAGCGTTCAAGACAGGGGTAGCAATCAGCCCCAGCATTTT. Its protein is CSVQDRGSNQPQHF.

This clonotype has just a few counts. The V call is TRBV11-2, the J call TRBJ2-7; D unclear. The CDR3 consists of 14 residues. The germline V and J ends were trimmed by 1 base and 2 bases, with 9 bases remaining between them. CDR1 and CDR2 (germline): SGHAT, FQNNGV. The CDR3 protein is CASSLAVPAYEQYF. CDR3 in DNA: TGTGCCAGCAGCTTAGCCGTTCCCGCCTACGAGCAGTACTTC.

The gene calls are TRBV11-3 and TRBJ2-1; the match to TRBD2 covers 10 bases. V shed 4 bases and J 2 bases; nucleotides not matched to a gene: 5. Germline V gives CDR1 SGHNT, CDR2 YENEEA. This CDR3 is 16 amino acids long. Here the CDR3 DNA reads TGTGCCAGCAGCTCCTATAGCGGGGGGACCTACAATGAGCAGTTCTTC. This encodes CASSSYSGGTYNEQFF.

This clonotype has a count of ten or more. The chain has TRBV6-5 and TRBJ1-1; possibly TRBD1 for D (5 bases). Germline values: CDR1 MNHEY, CDR2 SVGAGI. With 0 bases removed from V and 0 bases from J, the gap between germline ends came to 8 bases. The CDR3 is 15 residues long. The CDR3: CASSYSTRVNTEAFF. CDR3 DNA: TGTGCCAGCAGTTACTCGACCAGGGTGAACACTGAAGCTTTCTTT.

The chain employs TRBV18 and TRBJ2-7; 9 bases fit TRBD1. The germline V gene has CDR1 KGHSH and CDR2 LQKENI. This CDR3 has 15 amino acids. With V trimmed by 4 bases and J by 2 bases, 6 bases remained unmatched. This CDR3 reads CASSRTGTGPYEQYF. In DNA form, the CDR3 reads TGTGCCAGCTCACGAACCGGGACAGGGCCCTACGAGCAGTACTTC. Looking up the rest from reference TRBV18 and TRBJ2-7 gives the full variable domain: NAGVMQNPRHLVRRRGQEARLRCSPMKGHSHVYWYRQLPEEGLKFMVYLQKENIIDESGMPKERFSAEFPKEGPSILRIQQVVRGDSAAYFCASSRTGTGPYEQYFGPGTRLTVT.

The chain recombines TRBV12-3 or TRBV12-4 with TRBJ2-1; TRBD1 matches at 8 bases. This CDR3 has 19 amino acids. The V and J ends lost 1 base and 1 base, in that order; junction bases with no gene match: 12. CDR3: CASSLVQGAAPTSYNEQFF. As DNA, the CDR3 is TGTGCCAGCAGTTTAGTCCAGGGGGCCGCACCAACATCCTACAATGAGCAGTTCTTC.

This clonotype was observed a few times. V gene TRBV20-1 combines with J gene TRBJ2-1, with 7 bases identical to TRBD2. The J segment lost 4 bases and the V segment lost 3 bases, leaving 6 bases of the junction unmatched. Looked up from germline, CDR1 is DFQATT and CDR2 is SNEGSKA (reference sequence). The CDR3 contains 14 residues. CDR3 loop: CSASIAGPYNEQFF. The CDR3 nucleotides read TGCAGTGCTAGCATAGCGGGTCCTTACAATGAGCAGTTCTTC.

This clonotype was counted many times. This chain uses TRBV15 with TRBJ2-1; perhaps TRBD1 as D (5 bases). CDR3 length: 13 residues. The ends were cut back, 8 bases at V and 7 bases at J, with 15 bases in the middle. The germline gives CDR1 LNHNV, CDR2 YYDKDF (reference sequence). CDR3 amino acids: CATDTGVTNEQFF. DNA for the CDR3: TGTGCCACCGATACAGGAGTTACTAATGAGCAGTTCTTC.

The gene calls are TRBV24-1 and TRBJ2-2; D remains unclear. Germline V gene data show CDR1 as KGHDR and CDR2 as SFDVKD. The CDR3 covers 12 residues. V was clipped by 3 bases and J by 8 bases, with 6 bases between them. CDR3 amino acids: CATSDVLGELFF. The CDR3 coding sequence is TGTGCCACCAGTGATGTCCTGGGGGAGCTGTTTTTT.

This chain joins TRBV6-2 or TRBV6-3 and TRBJ1-4; D possibly corresponds to TRBD1 (5 bases). With 4 bases removed from V and 0 bases from J, the gap between germline ends came to 12 bases. Looked up from germline, CDR1 is MNHEY and CDR2 is SVGEGT. The CDR3 has 16 amino acids. CDR3 residues: CASSFGTVATNEKLFF. In DNA, the CDR3 is TGTGCCAGCAGTTTCGGGACGGTCGCAACTAATGAAAAACTGTTTTTT.

The chain employs TRBV20-1 and TRBJ2-7; D is unresolved. This CDR3 region has 12 residues. Germline CDR1 is DFQATT and CDR2 is SNEGSKA (reference sequence). V dropped 6 bases and J dropped 1 base, with 10 bases sitting between them. In DNA, the CDR3 is TGCAGTGCAACTACAGAGTCCTACGAGCAGTACTTC. It encodes CSATTESYEQYF.

This chain links TRBV5-1 with TRBJ2-3; maybe TRBD2 (6 bases). V was clipped by 5 bases and J by 4 bases, with 14 bases between them. Germline V CDR1 and CDR2: SGHRS, YFSETQ. CDR3 length: 14 amino acids. In DNA, the CDR3 is TGCGCCAGCAGGTCCGGGGGAGTCGCAGATACGCAGTATTTT. This sequence encodes CASRSGGVADTQYF.

The table lists this clonotype with many counts. This chain joins TRBV7-2 and TRBJ2-5; perhaps D is TRBD1 or TRBD2 (6 bases each). Germline CDR1 is SGHTA and CDR2 is FQGNSA. V dropped 5 bases and J dropped 4 bases, with 20 bases sitting between them. The CDR3 totals 16 residues. The CDR3 DNA follows: TGTGCCAGCAGCCCGGGGGCATTTGAGGGGAGAGAGACCCAGTACTTC. It encodes CASSPGAFEGRETQYF.

The V and J genes are TRBV5-1 and TRBJ2-1; no clear D gene. This CDR3 is 13 amino acids long. Germline values: CDR1 SGHRS, CDR2 YFSETQ. Trimming took off 3 bases at V and 5 bases at J, with 9 bases between the two ends. This chain's CDR3 is CASSSVTDNEQFF. Here the CDR3 DNA reads TGCGCCAGCAGCTCGGTGACGGACAATGAGCAGTTCTTC.